This passage covers 12 T cell receptor beta chains from one sample sequenced in a study of T cell clonality in common variable immunodeficiency. Clones were read by immunoSEQ multiplex PCR, and TCRdb kept only the in-frame ones, dropping some. This table holds about 42,000 clones with no singletons; the top ten claim 2.1%. The sample consisted of peripheral blood mononuclear cells. The origin of the receptors is a person aged 18-70 years in good health.

This clone was seen ten or more times. CDR3: CASSQGQGASAFF. CDR3 DNA (partial): TGTGCCAGTAGTCAGGGACAGGGGGCGTCA. The V call is TRBV19, the J call TRBJ1-1, with TRBD1 matching 12 bases. Read sequence stops 3 residues before the CDR3 end, and the germline J gene provides the missing end. The CDR3 covers 13 residues. CDR1 is LNHDA, CDR2 SQIVND, per germline (reference sequence).

This clone was observed at least ten times. The read stops 3 residues short of the end of the CDR3; the missing end is completed from the germline J gene. This chain connects TRBV20-1 to TRBJ2-7, with 9 positions matching TRBD2. The CDR3 is 14 residues long. With V trimmed by 0 bases and J by 5 bases, 5 bases remained unmatched. CDR1 and CDR2 from the germline V gene are DFQATT and SNEGSKA (reference sequence). CDR3 amino acids: CSAREAGGPNEQYF. The sequenced part of the CDR3 DNA is TGCAGTGCTAGAGAGGCGGGAGGGCCTAACGAG.

The table lists this clone with many counts. The CDR3 is cut off 3 residues early in the read; its end comes from the germline J gene. This chain uses TRBV20-1 with TRBJ2-3; TRBD1 matches 8 bases. Germline trimming cut 3 bases from V and 4 bases from J; bases unmatched to any gene: 6. CDR1 and CDR2 (germline): DFQATT, SNEGSKA (reference sequence). The CDR3 spans 14 residues. This chain's CDR3 is CSASGGTGSDTQYF. The CDR3 DNA, read in part, is TGCAGTGCTAGTGGCGGGACAGGCTCAGATACG.

As concerns this clone: The read finishes 3 residues shy of the CDR3 end, and the germline J gene is used to complete it. Different DNA sequences within this sample yield the same CDR3. The chain recombines TRBV5-1 with TRBJ1-5; 8 bases map to TRBD1. The CDR3 covers 17 residues. V was clipped by 4 bases and J by 0 bases; unmatched bases: 9. The germline CDR1 and CDR2 sequences are SGHRS and YFSETQ. This chain's CDR3 is CASSPGQGAYSNQPQHF. Incomplete CDR3 DNA: TGCGCCAGCAGCCCTGGGCAGGGGGCTTATAGCAATCAGCCC.

This clone occurred many times. The read comes to an end 3 residues before the CDR3 does, leaving the germline J gene to fill in the end. The chain combines TRBV7-2 with TRBJ2-7; D not resolved. Trimming took 3 bases from V and 2 from J, leaving 11 bases between them. The CDR3 is made up of 14 amino acids. CDR1 is SGHTA and CDR2 is FQGNSA in the germline V gene. CDR3 region: CASSFLSLTYEQYF. CDR3 DNA (partial): TGTGCCAGCAGCTTTCTATCCCTCACCTACGAG.

This clone was picked up many times. The DNA ends 3 residues before the CDR3 does, and the rest of the CDR3 is filled in from the germline J gene. V is TRBV14 and J is TRBJ2-7; a weak D match, TRBD1 (5 bases). V was clipped by 1 base and J by 2 bases, with 9 bases between them. The germline CDR1 and CDR2 sequences are SGHDN and FVKESK. CDR3 length: 14 residues. The sequenced part of the CDR3 DNA is TGTGCCAGCAGCCAAGCGGCAGGGCCCTACGAG. Encoded protein: CASSQAAGPYE. The whole CDR3 reads CASSQAAGPYEQYF.

The table lists this clone with many counts. The CDR3 end lies 3 residues beyond the end of the read and is filled in from the germline J gene. The chain recombines TRBV2 with TRBJ1-1; a possible D gene is TRBD1 (6 bases). Trimming took 8 bases from V and 0 from J, leaving 13 bases between them. The CDR3 spans 14 residues. CDR1 is SNHLY and CDR2 is FYNNEI in the germline V gene. The CDR3 spells CASGQGIMNTEAFF. The CDR3 DNA, read in part, is TGTGCCAGCGGGCAGGGGATCATGAACACTGAA.

The table lists this clone with many counts. The read stops 3 residues short of the end of the CDR3; the missing end is completed from the germline J gene. This chain uses TRBV20-1 with TRBJ1-1; D is uncertain. CDR3 length equals 15 residues. Germline CDR1 reads DFQATT; CDR2 reads SNEGSKA (reference sequence). Deletions cut 0 bases from V and 6 bases from J, with 17 bases between. The sequenced part of the CDR3 DNA is TGCAGTGCTAGAGACCCCTCAGCAGGCGTCTCTGAA. It codes for CSARDPSAGVSE. In full, the CDR3 reads CSARDPSAGVSEAFF.

This clone showed up many times. With the read ending 3 residues before the CDR3 end, the germline J gene is used to fill in that end. The chain couples TRBV6-2 or TRBV6-3 to TRBJ1-6; TRBD1 matches at 7 bases. Germline CDR1 MNHEY, CDR2 SVGEGT. V shed 6 bases and J 6 bases; nucleotides not matched to a gene: 8. The length of the CDR3 is 15 residues. The DNA read from the CDR3 is TGTGCCAGCAGGGCGGACAGGACCTTTAATTCACCC. The encoded protein is CASRADRTFNSP. The whole CDR3 sequence is CASRADRTFNSPLHF.

This clone was observed at least ten times. The read comes to an end 3 residues before the CDR3 does, leaving the germline J gene to fill in the end. The rearrangement joins TRBV30 to TRBJ1-2, with a tentative D call TRBD1 (5 bases). There are 12 residues in the CDR3. Germline CDR1 GTSNPN, CDR2 SVGIG (reference sequence). Deletions cut 2 bases from V and 4 bases from J, with 8 bases between. CDR3 DNA, as far as it was read: TGTGCCTGGAGTAAGGGGAGCTATGGC. As protein: CAWSKGSYG. The entire CDR3 protein is CAWSKGSYGYTF.

This clone was observed many times. The read terminates 3 residues before the CDR3 end, so the remaining end is supplied by the germline J gene. This chain joins TRBV2 and TRBJ2-7; TRBD1 matches at 7 bases. CDR3 length: 12 amino acids. The junction had 4 bases not matched to a gene; V was cut back by 6 bases and J by 5 bases. CDR1 is SNHLY, CDR2 FYNNEI, per germline. Incomplete CDR3 DNA: TGTGCCAGCAGCACAGGGGCCCACGAG. Its translation is CASSTGAHE. The whole CDR3 protein is CASSTGAHEQYF.

This clone was detected ten times or more. The CDR3 sequence is CAINPGQGLSGNTIYF. The DNA read from the CDR3 is TGTGCCATCAACCCCGGACAGGGATTATCCGGAAACACC. The chain uses TRBV10-3 and TRBJ1-3; 8 nucleotides match TRBD1. Coverage ceases 3 residues before the CDR3 finishes, and the germline J gene fills in the end. Germline trimming cut 7 bases from V and 4 bases from J; bases unmatched to any gene: 12. This CDR3 is built from 16 residues. The germline CDR1 and CDR2 sequences are ENHRY and SYGVKD.